The 21 T cell receptor beta chains reported below all come from one sample, sequenced in a study of cytomegalovirus exposure and HLA in healthy donors. A multiplex PCR was run with 60 Vbeta primers and 13 Jbeta primers. Measured with immunoSEQ multiplex PCR; TCRdb has only the in-frame clones, and not every one. Here the sample spans about 120,000 clones, 17% being singletons. The sequenced sample consisted of PBMCs. The receptors come from a female donor in good health and CMV-seropositive.

The CDR3 sequence is CASSFRRDREDYNEQFF. CDR3 nucleotides: TGTGCCAGCAGTTTCCGCCGGGACAGGGAAGACTACAATGAGCAGTTCTTC. This rearrangement joins TRBV2 to TRBJ2-1; 9 bases line up with TRBD1. The V segment lost 5 bases and the J segment 3 bases; nucleotides outside the gene matches: 11. Germline CDR1 SNHLY, CDR2 FYNNEI. There are 17 residues in the CDR3.

The chain combines TRBV7-8 with TRBJ2-3; 14 bases agree with TRBD2. The CDR3 is 18 amino acids. CDR1 SGHVS and CDR2 FQNEAQ come from the germline V gene. V was clipped by 5 bases and J by 6 bases; unmatched bases: 13. This chain's CDR3 is CASSPRRAGLAGVDTQYF. The CDR3 DNA sequence: TGTGCCAGCAGCCCCCGTCGGGCGGGACTAGCGGGAGTTGATACGCAGTATTTT.

The chain links TRBV2 to TRBJ2-7; 10 bases align to TRBD1. This CDR3 spans 14 amino acids. V trimming: 6 bases; J trimming: 1 base; junction bases outside the gene matches: 3. From germline, CDR1 is SNHLY and CDR2 FYNNEI. This CDR3 reads CASSRTGGSYEQYF. Written as DNA, the CDR3 is TGTGCCAGCAGCCGGACAGGGGGTTCCTACGAGCAGTACTTC.

The chain uses TRBV6-1 and TRBJ1-3; D is possibly TRBD1 (6 bases). CDR3 size: 16 residues. Between the trimmed V and J ends, which lost 2 bases and 0 bases, there was a span of 11 bases. Germline V gives CDR1 MNHNS, CDR2 SASEGT. The chain's CDR3 is CASSELQGSSGNTIYF. The CDR3 coding sequence is TGTGCCAGCAGTGAACTACAGGGCTCCTCTGGAAACACCATATATTTT.

This chain joins TRBV4-3 and TRBJ1-4, with a tentative D call TRBD1 (6 bases). Germline V gene sequence: CDR1 LGHNA, CDR2 YSLEER. V was trimmed by 0 bases and J by 6 bases, leaving 17 bases between them. The CDR3 has 17 residues. The CDR3 is CASSQDSDPDRHEKLFF. CDR3 coding DNA: TGCGCCAGCAGCCAAGATTCGGACCCGGACAGACATGAAAAACTGTTTTTT.

In this sample, this clone turned up a few times. The chain employs TRBV4-3 and TRBJ1-5; no definite D call. The CDR3 loop spans 16 amino acids. Germline CDR1 reads LGHNA; CDR2 reads YSLEER. V lost 0 bases and J 3 bases, leaving 12 bases between the germline ends. The CDR3 protein is CASSQDRMVLNQPQHF. The CDR3 coding sequence is TGCGCCAGCAGCCAAGATCGTATGGTACTCAATCAGCCCCAGCATTTT.

The chain combines TRBV5-6 with TRBJ2-1; a weak D match, TRBD2 (5 bases). Germline assignment: CDR1 SGHDT and CDR2 YYEEEE. This CDR3 is built from 15 residues. V was clipped by 4 bases and J by 2 bases, with 13 bases between them. For the CDR3, the DNA is TGTGCCAGCAGCCATACTAGGTCAACCTACAATGAGCAGTTCTTC. Translated, it gives CASSHTRSTYNEQFF.

The chain combines TRBV27 with TRBJ2-4, with 9 nucleotides matching TRBD2. This CDR3 spans 16 amino acids. Germline CDR1 is MNHEY and CDR2 is SMNVEV (reference sequence). The V gene end was trimmed by 5 bases and the J gene end by 0 bases; junction bases not matched to a gene: 5. CDR3 sequence reads: CASSPTSGLAKNIQYF. For the CDR3, the DNA is TGTGCCAGCAGTCCCACTAGCGGGTTAGCCAAAAACATTCAGTACTTC.

The rearrangement links TRBV28 to TRBJ2-7; TRBD2 might be the D (5 bases). Trimming left V 3 bases short and J 3 bases short, with 15 bases between. Germline lookup yields CDR1 MDHEN and CDR2 SYDVKM. The CDR3 length is 15 residues. The CDR3 DNA follows: TGTGCCAGCAGTTTCGGGGAAATCGGTGGCTACGAGCAGTACTTC. Translating gives CASSFGEIGGYEQYF.

V and J are TRBV5-1 and TRBJ2-7; 7 bases fit TRBD1. The junction had 4 bases not matched to a gene; V was cut back by 1 base and J by 0 bases. Germline assignment: CDR1 SGHRS and CDR2 YFSETQ. This CDR3 comprises 15 residues. CDR3 in DNA: TGCGCCAGCAGCTTGACAGGGGACCCCTCCTACGAGCAGTACTTC. It codes for CASSLTGDPSYEQYF.

This clone was seen more than once but under ten times. The chain is built from TRBV4-2 and TRBJ2-3, with TRBD2 matching 7 bases. This CDR3 spans 17 amino acids. Per the germline V gene, CDR1 is LGHNA and CDR2 is YNFKEQ. The J segment lost 2 bases and the V segment lost 6 bases, leaving 14 bases of the junction unmatched. CDR3 sequence reads: CASRTHGSGDVTDTQYF. The CDR3, as DNA: TGTGCCAGCAGAACTCACGGCAGCGGGGACGTCACAGATACGCAGTATTTT.

This clone occurred a few times. The chain joins TRBV6-5 to TRBJ2-5; TRBD2 agrees at 7 bases. CDR3 size: 16 residues. CDR1 is MNHEY, CDR2 SVGAGI, per germline. The V gene end was trimmed by 4 bases and the J gene end by 5 bases; junction bases not matched to a gene: 13. The DNA of the CDR3 is TGTGCCAGCAGTTCCTTTCCGCGGGAGCAGATGGAGACCCAGTACTTC. Protein sequence: CASSSFPREQMETQYF.

This clone has more than one count but fewer than ten. This chain connects TRBV5-1 to TRBJ2-7; D might be TRBD2 (5 bases). V was shortened by 0 bases and J by 4 bases, with 8 bases between the two germline ends. In germline, CDR1 is SGHRS, CDR2 YFSETQ. The CDR3 totals 13 residues. This CDR3 is CASSLGWEYEQYF. The CDR3 DNA sequence: TGCGCCAGCAGCTTGGGGTGGGAGTACGAGCAGTACTTC.

The table lists this clone with a few counts. The chain couples TRBV19 to TRBJ1-2, with 7 nucleotides matching TRBD1. The germline V gene has CDR1 LNHDA and CDR2 SQIVND (reference sequence). With V trimmed by 3 bases and J by 3 bases, 1 base remained unmatched. The length of the CDR3 is 13 residues. CDR3 residues: CASSIGTDYGYTF. In DNA form, the CDR3 reads TGTGCCAGTAGTATTGGGACAGACTATGGCTACACCTTC.

In the case of this clone: This specimen includes other DNA sequences encoding the same CDR3. V gene TRBV11-2 combines with J gene TRBJ2-7, with D possibly being TRBD2 (6 bases). The V gene's germline CDR1 is SGHAT and CDR2 FQNNGV. Trimming left V 5 bases short and J 2 bases short, with 19 bases between. This CDR3 is built from 16 residues. The CDR3 reads CASSPISRRGTYEQYF. Here the CDR3 DNA reads TGTGCCAGCAGCCCCATATCCAGGAGGGGCACCTACGAGCAGTACTTC. The variable domain in full, completed from reference TRBV11-2 and TRBJ2-7, reads EAGVAQSPRYKIIEKRQSVAFWCNPISGHATLYWYQQILGQGPKLLIQFQNNGVVDDSQLPKDRFSAERLKGVDSTLKIQPAKLEDSAVYLCASSPISRRGTYEQYFGPGTRLTVT.

V gene TRBV29-1 combines with J gene TRBJ1-1, with D unresolved. Trimming took off 2 bases at V and 1 base at J, with 2 bases between the two ends. The CDR3 is made up of 11 amino acids. Germline-derived CDR1 and CDR2 are SQVTM and ANQGSEA. CDR3 amino acids: CSVEQNTEAFF. DNA for the CDR3: TGCAGCGTTGAACAGAACACTGAAGCTTTCTTT.

This clone was observed a few times. The chain has TRBV5-4 and TRBJ2-7, with D possibly matching TRBD2 (6 bases). V gave up 4 bases and J gave up 4 bases, with 18 bases separating them. Looked up from germline, CDR1 is SGHNT and CDR2 is YYREEE (reference sequence). The CDR3 covers 15 residues. CDR3 sequence reads: CASSLSGSGSYEQYF. CDR3 DNA sequence: TGTGCCAGCAGCCTCTCGGGTAGCGGATCGTACGAGCAGTACTTC.

The V gene is TRBV13, the J gene TRBJ2-7, with 14 bases that match TRBD2. Germline V gives CDR1 PRHDT, CDR2 FYEKMQ (reference sequence). The CDR3 contains 17 residues. Unmatched junction bases numbered 8, after V lost 5 bases and J lost 2 bases. The CDR3 DNA follows: TGTGCCAGCAGCGGCGGGACTAGCGGGAGTCGGCCCTACGAGCAGTACTTC. Its translation: CASSGGTSGSRPYEQYF. Full variable domain (remainder filled in from reference TRBV13 and TRBJ2-7): AAGVIQSPRHLIKEKRETATLKCYPIPRHDTVYWYQQGPGQDPQFLISFYEKMQSDKGSIPDRFSAQQFSDYHSELNMSSLELGDSALYFCASSGGTSGSRPYEQYFGPGTRLTVT.

This clone was picked up a small number of times. A junction end diverges from the germline sequence, so it may reflect a read error. The rearrangement uses TRBV30 and TRBJ2-3, with D possibly being TRBD1 (6 bases). The CDR3 has 11 residues. Germline assignment: CDR1 GTSNPN and CDR2 SVGIG (reference sequence). CDR3 in DNA: TGTGCCTGGATGGTACCAGGGGCGCTTATTTTT. It specifies CAWMVPGALIF.

The V call is TRBV6-1, the J call TRBJ1-1; D gene uncertain. Germline V gene lookup returns CDR1 MNHNS and CDR2 SASEGT. The CDR3 has 13 amino acids. V was shortened by 2 bases and J by 7 bases, with 11 bases between the two germline ends. CDR3 in DNA: TGTGCCAGCAGTGAATCCGAACATGATGAAGCTTTCTTT. Translation: CASSESEHDEAFF.

The chain couples TRBV19 to TRBJ1-2; D gene uncertain. V lost 9 bases and J lost 13, with 27 bases in between. The CDR3 loop spans 14 amino acids. Germline V lookup: CDR1 LNHDA, CDR2 SQIVND (reference sequence). In DNA form, the CDR3 reads TGTGCCAGCGGTCAACCGGGATATCAATTAGGGCCCACCTTC. Its protein is CASGQPGYQLGPTF.